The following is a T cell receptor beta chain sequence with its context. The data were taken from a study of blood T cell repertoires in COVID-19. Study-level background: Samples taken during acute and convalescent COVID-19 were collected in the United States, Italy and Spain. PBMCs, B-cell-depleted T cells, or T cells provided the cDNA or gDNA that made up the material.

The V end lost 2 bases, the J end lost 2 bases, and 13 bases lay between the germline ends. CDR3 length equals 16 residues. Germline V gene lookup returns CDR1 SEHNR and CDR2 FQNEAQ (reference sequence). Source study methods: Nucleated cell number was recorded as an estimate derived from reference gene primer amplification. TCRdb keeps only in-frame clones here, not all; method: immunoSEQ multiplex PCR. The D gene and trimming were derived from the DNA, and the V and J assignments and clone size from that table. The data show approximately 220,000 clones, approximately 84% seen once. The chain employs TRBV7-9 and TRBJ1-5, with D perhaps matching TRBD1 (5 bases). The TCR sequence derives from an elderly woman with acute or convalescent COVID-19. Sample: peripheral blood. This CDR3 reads CASSLWRGDGNQPQHF. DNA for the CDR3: TGTGCCAGCAGCTTATGGCGGGGGGACGGCAATCAGCCCCAGCATTTT. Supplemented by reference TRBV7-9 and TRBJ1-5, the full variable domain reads DTGVSQNPRHKITKRGQNVTFRCDPISEHNRLYWYRQTLGQGPEFLTYFQNEAQLEKSRLLSDRFSAERPKGSFSTLEIQRTEQGDSAMYLCASSLWRGDGNQPQHFGDGTRLSIL.